What follows are 8 T cell receptor beta chains derived from one specimen sequenced in a study of Graves' ophthalmopathy and Graves' hyperthyroidism listed by TCRdb under 2018. Sequencing was performed on an Illumina HiSeq 2000. TCR beta CDR3 regions were amplified from RNA transcripts for repertoire sequencing. The first round of RT-PCR was done with HTBI primers and the Qiagen OneStep RT-PCR kit, and was followed by a second round of multiplex PCR, then size selection and purification. TCRdb's own reprocessing of the public reads used fastp at Q25 and MiXCR and kept productive beta chains. Each CDR3 protein gets just one entry, which takes the most common genes and DNA from the rows behind it. This sample holds over 450,000 distinct CDR3 sequences; over 13% were observed only once. The ten largest clones add up to 9.8% of the sample. The specimen sequenced was blood. The receptors here all came from a woman aged 25 to 45 with Graves' ophthalmopathy. Donor details come from another sample of the same person, matched by shared clones.

This chain uses TRBV7-9 with TRBJ2-5, with no clear D. The CDR3 runs 14 residues. Germline V gene lookup returns CDR1 SEHNR and CDR2 FQNEAQ (reference sequence). V dropped 3 bases and J dropped 0 bases, with 8 bases sitting between them. DNA of the CDR3: TGTGCCAGCAGCTTTCCCGACTACCAAGAGACCCAGTACTTC. Its protein product is CASSFPDYQETQYF. Variable domain in full (rest from reference TRBV7-9 and TRBJ2-5): DTGVSQNPRHKITKRGQNVTFRCDPISEHNRLYWYRQTLGQGPEFLTYFQNEAQLEKSRLLSDRFSAERPKGSFSTLEIQRTEQGDSAMYLCASSFPDYQETQYFGPGTRLLVL.

The chain joins TRBV12-3 or TRBV12-4 to TRBJ2-7; D is possibly TRBD1 (5 bases). The V and J ends lost 0 bases and 4 bases respectively, with 10 bases between them. This CDR3 has 14 amino acids. The CDR3 DNA reads as TGTGCCAGCAGTTTAGCGCAGGGTTTTTACGAGCAGTACTTC. This translates into CASSLAQGFYEQYF.

This clonotype was seen ten or more times. This rearrangement joins TRBV6-2 or TRBV6-3 to TRBJ1-2; TRBD1 aligns across 8 bases. The CDR3 runs to 14 residues. Germline-derived CDR1 and CDR2 are MNHEY and SVGEGT. V lost 2 bases and J lost 4; bases outside the gene matches: 3. CDR3: CASSYRTGFYGYTF. The CDR3, as DNA: TGTGCCAGCAGTTACCGGACAGGGTTCTATGGCTACACCTTC.

The chain combines TRBV7-9 with TRBJ1-5, with 8 bases that match TRBD1. V trimming: 8 bases; J trimming: 6 bases; junction bases outside the gene matches: 6. From germline, CDR1 is SEHNR and CDR2 FQNEAQ (reference sequence). The CDR3 loop spans 13 amino acids. The CDR3 here is CASGRGLSQPQHF. CDR3 coding DNA: TGTGCCAGCGGCAGGGGGCTGAGTCAGCCCCAGCATTTT.

This clonotype was seen repeatedly, ten times or more. As DNA, the CDR3 is TGTGCCAGCAGTTTCCGGACAACTAATCAGCCCCAGCATTTT. Amino acid sequence: CASSFRTTNQPQHF. The chain links TRBV27 to TRBJ1-5; possibly TRBD1 for D (5 bases). Trimming took 3 bases from V and 4 from J, leaving 10 bases between them. The CDR3 consists of 14 residues. Germline lookup yields CDR1 MNHEY and CDR2 SMNVEV (reference sequence).

This clonotype was recorded many times. The chain links TRBV29-1 to TRBJ2-4; D is possibly TRBD1 (5 bases). Trimming cost V 3 bases and J 0 bases, with 6 bases left between them. The CDR3 is 13 residues long. CDR1 is SQVTM, CDR2 ANQGSEA, per germline. The CDR3 loop reads CSVEGLAKNIQYF. CDR3 sequence (DNA): TGCAGCGTTGAGGGGCTAGCCAAAAACATTCAGTACTTC.

The chain links TRBV14 to TRBJ2-4; TRBD2 aligns across 7 bases. In germline, CDR1 is SGHDN, CDR2 FVKESK. J was trimmed by 5 bases and V by 4 bases; bases with no gene match: 8. The CDR3 is 15 residues long. CDR3 sequence reads: CASSLTRGGENIQYF. As DNA, the CDR3 is TGTGCCAGCAGCCTGACCCGGGGAGGGGAAAACATTCAGTACTTC.

This clonotype showed up many times. The rearrangement joins TRBV2 to TRBJ2-5; 9 nucleotides line up with TRBD1. The CDR3 is made up of 13 amino acids. The J segment lost 7 bases and the V segment lost 7 bases, leaving 7 bases of the junction unmatched. Germline V CDR1 and CDR2: SNHLY, FYNNEI. CDR3 sequence reads: CASTTGGLGTQYF. As DNA, the CDR3 is TGTGCCAGCACCACAGGGGGCTTGGGGACCCAGTACTTC.